The text below deals with one T cell receptor (beta chain). Its antigen is unknown. These data come from a study of vaccination effects on CD4 cells after COVID-19. Study results and caveats: Missing from the study were early post-infection timepoints, and its convalescent patients were few.

The CDR3 covers 13 residues. Germline-derived CDR1 and CDR2 are MNHEY and SVGEGT. V was pared by 5 bases and J by 8 bases, with 5 bases of the junction left unmatched. Within the ViraFEST assay, antigen-specific CD4+ T cells underwent expansion with viral peptide pools prior to sequencing. When roughly eleven days of culture had elapsed, CD4+ T cells were isolated. As their vaccination, participants received two doses of either BNT162b2 or mRNA-1273. TCRdb's table, derived via immunoSEQ multiplex PCR, lists solely in-frame clones and lacks some. Of 25,000 to 30,000 clones listed, 55% to 85% were seen once; the top ten hold roughly 10%.

The sequence derives from a human donor who received a COVID-19 vaccine. The sample was CD4+ T cells from PBMCs cultured with HCoV-NL63 spike peptides, taken after COVID-19 vaccination. This sequence joins TRBV6-2 or TRBV6-3 and TRBJ2-1, with TRBD2 matching over 8 bases. The CDR3: CASSEREFHEQFF. The CDR3 nucleotides are TGTGCCAGCAGTGAGCGGGAGTTCCATGAGCAGTTCTTC.